The 28 T cell receptor beta chains below all came from one sample that was sequenced in a study of blood T cell repertoires in COVID-19. Some clones are missing from TCRdb's copy, which holds only in-frame ones; the method was immunoSEQ multiplex PCR. The sample yields under 250,000 clones, approximately 83% seen once. The sequenced sample was PBMCs or T cells enriched from blood (not recorded which). The receptors here all came from a woman aged 60-75 years who had recovered from COVID-19.

As to this clone: This likely stems from a read error, as it lies one base from a far larger clone. The genes are TRBV11-2 and TRBJ2-3, with D perhaps matching TRBD1 (5 bases). Trimming removed 2 bases at V and 5 bases at J, with 5 bases between. Germline V gene sequence: CDR1 SGHAT, CDR2 FQNNGV. The CDR3 covers 12 residues. Here the CDR3 DNA reads TGTGCCAGCAGCTTACAGGGAGATACGCAGTATTTT. This translates into CASSLQGDTQYF.

The CDR3 nucleotides read TGCGCCAGCAGCTTGCCGCCTTTAGCGGGGGGTTACAATGAGCAGTTCTTC. Its translation is CASSLPPLAGGYNEQFF. The chain combines TRBV5-1 with TRBJ2-1, with 10 bases matching TRBD2. The V segment lost 1 base and the J segment 4 bases; nucleotides outside the gene matches: 8. This CDR3 has 17 amino acids. Germline lookup yields CDR1 SGHRS and CDR2 YFSETQ.

The V and J genes are TRBV6-5 and TRBJ2-7; 12 bases match TRBD1. The CDR3 sequence is 15 residues long. Germline CDR1 and CDR2: MNHEY and SVGAGI. V lost 2 bases and J lost 2; bases outside the gene matches: 1. This CDR3 reads CASSYRDRGPYEQYF. In DNA form, the CDR3 reads TGTGCCAGCAGTTACCGGGACAGGGGGCCCTACGAGCAGTACTTC.

The chain couples TRBV5-4 to TRBJ2-1; TRBD2 agrees at 9 bases. This CDR3 region has 12 residues. V dropped 4 bases and J dropped 9; count of bases not matched to a gene: 2. CDR1 and CDR2 from the germline V gene are SGHNT and YYREEE (reference sequence). CDR3 in DNA: TGTGCCAGCAGCGTTAGCGGGAGTGAGCAGTTCTTC. Translating gives CASSVSGSEQFF.

The chain recombines TRBV15 with TRBJ1-2; D unresolved. The germline V gene encodes CDR1 LNHNV and CDR2 YYDKDF (reference sequence). The length of the CDR3 is 16 residues. Trimming left V 4 bases short and J 5 bases short, with 20 bases between. CDR3 protein: CATSTRLVGMRYGYTF. In DNA, the CDR3 is TGTGCCACCAGCACTCGCCTGGTGGGCATGAGATATGGCTACACCTTC.

V usage is TRBV27 and J usage is TRBJ1-2, with D possibly TRBD1 on 5 matching bases. The germline CDR1 and CDR2 sequences are MNHEY and SMNVEV (reference sequence). Trimming took 7 bases from V and 8 from J, leaving 17 bases between them. CDR3 length: 13 amino acids. CDR3 in DNA: TGTGCCAGCAAACCTCCGGGGGGACGCGGCTACACCTTC. This encodes CASKPPGGRGYTF.

V is TRBV5-1 and J is TRBJ2-3; 8 nucleotides align to TRBD2. Looked up from germline, CDR1 is SGHRS and CDR2 is YFSETQ. This CDR3 is 16 amino acids long. J was trimmed by 3 bases and V by 4 bases; bases with no gene match: 10. The CDR3 nucleotides read TGCGCCAGCAGCCTGGGAGGCACTAGCGGTACAGATACGCAGTATTTT. Translating it yields CASSLGGTSGTDTQYF.

This clone was observed once. V gene TRBV7-2 combines with J gene TRBJ2-1; D gene unclear. Germline values: CDR1 SGHTA, CDR2 FQGNSA. Between the trimmed V and J ends, which lost 4 bases and 7 bases, there was a span of 11 bases. This CDR3 has 13 amino acids. The CDR3 nucleotides are TGTGCCAGCAGCTCCTCGAAACAGAATGAGCAGTTCTTC. Protein product: CASSSSKQNEQFF.

The chain is built from TRBV11-3 and TRBJ2-1, with TRBD2 matching over 9 bases. Looked up from germline, CDR1 is SGHNT and CDR2 is YENEEA. The V segment lost 5 bases and the J segment 3 bases; nucleotides outside the gene matches: 8. The CDR3 has 16 amino acids. The CDR3 DNA reads as TGTGCCAGCAGCACGGGTAGCGGGAGCTTCTACAATGAGCAGTTCTTC. Translating gives CASSTGSGSFYNEQFF.

This rearrangement joins TRBV29-1 to TRBJ2-7; 12 bases line up with TRBD2. V shed 6 bases and J 7 bases; nucleotides not matched to a gene: 10. Germline V gene lookup returns CDR1 SQVTM and CDR2 ANQGSEA. This CDR3 is built from 14 residues. The CDR3, as DNA: TGCAGCGTGAGAAGACTAGCGGGAGAAGGTGAGCAGTACTTC. Its protein product is CSVRRLAGEGEQYF.

V gene TRBV5-4 combines with J gene TRBJ1-4; D might be TRBD1 (5 bases). The CDR3 sequence is 16 residues long. The V gene's germline CDR1 is SGHNT and CDR2 YYREEE (reference sequence). V gave up 4 bases and J gave up 5 bases, with 18 bases separating them. CDR3 in amino acids: CASSKSVQGLNEKLFF. The CDR3, as DNA: TGTGCCAGCAGCAAATCTGTCCAGGGTTTGAATGAAAAACTGTTTTTT.

CDR3 in DNA: TGTGCCAGCTCATCGGACAGATACGAGCAGTACTTC. Protein: CASSSDRYEQYF. The chain carries TRBV18 and TRBJ2-7, with D possibly matching TRBD1 (6 bases). The CDR3 covers 12 residues. The V gene lost 5 bases and the J gene lost 4 bases, with 9 bases spanning the gap. Germline assignment: CDR1 KGHSH and CDR2 LQKENI.

The V and J genes are TRBV16 and TRBJ2-6; no definite D call. The CDR3 totals 17 residues. Germline V gives CDR1 KGHSY, CDR2 FQNENV. The V end lost 1 base, the J end lost 0 bases, and 10 bases lay between the germline ends. The CDR3 region is CASSQWAPDSGANVLTF. CDR3 DNA: TGTGCCAGCAGCCAATGGGCCCCAGACTCTGGGGCCAACGTCCTGACTTTC. The entire variable domain, with the rest obtained from reference TRBV16 and TRBJ2-6, is as follows: GEEVAQTPKHLVRGEGQKAKLYCAPIKGHSYVFWYQQVLKNEFKFLISFQNENVFDETGMPKERFSAKCLPNSPCSLEIQATKLEDSAVYFCASSQWAPDSGANVLTFGAGSRLTVL.

This clone came up once. J is TRBJ2-7 and V is TRBV7-2; possibly TRBD2 for D (5 bases). The V gene lost 2 bases and the J gene lost 1 base, with 9 bases spanning the gap. This CDR3 is built from 14 residues. Germline values: CDR1 SGHTA, CDR2 FQGNSA. CDR3 nucleotide sequence: TGTGCCAGCAGCTTAATAGAGGGTTCCTACGAGCAGTACTTC. Translating gives CASSLIEGSYEQYF.

The chain combines TRBV28 with TRBJ2-3; perhaps TRBD1 as D (5 bases). In germline, CDR1 is MDHEN, CDR2 SYDVKM. Trimming removed 7 bases from V and 1 base from J, with 18 bases in between. CDR3 length: 16 amino acids. This chain's CDR3 is CASTPPEGAGTDTQYF. The DNA of the CDR3 is TGTGCCAGCACTCCCCCGGAAGGGGCTGGCACAGATACGCAGTATTTT.

V gene TRBV4-2 combines with J gene TRBJ1-2, with D perhaps TRBD1 (5 bases). Germline V CDR1 and CDR2: LGHNA, YNFKEQ. This CDR3 is built from 13 residues. Trimming removed 0 bases at V and 7 bases at J, with 9 bases between. CDR3 amino acids: CASSQDRGGGYTF. The CDR3 DNA reads as TGTGCCAGCAGCCAAGATAGGGGAGGTGGCTACACCTTC.

The chain combines TRBV7-8 with TRBJ1-3; tentative D call: TRBD1 (6 bases). Germline V gene lookup returns CDR1 SGHVS and CDR2 FQNEAQ. The CDR3 contains 15 residues. Trimming shortened V by 2 bases and J by 4 bases, and 12 bases separated the two germline ends. CDR3 sequence (DNA): TGTGCCAGCAGCTTAAGAAGGGGGTACGGAAACACCATATATTTT. This sequence encodes CASSLRRGYGNTIYF.

The gene calls are TRBV4-2 and TRBJ2-3, with 9 bases that match TRBD1. The J segment lost 4 bases and the V segment lost 3 bases, leaving 5 bases of the junction unmatched. The CDR3 runs to 15 residues. Germline loops: CDR1 LGHNA, CDR2 YNFKEQ. CDR3 in DNA: TGTGCCAGCAGCCAGGACAGGGGAGGGCCAGATACGCAGTATTTT. Amino acids: CASSQDRGGPDTQYF.

The chain employs TRBV11-2 and TRBJ2-7; 8 nucleotides match TRBD1. V shed 5 bases, J shed 0 bases, and the junction held 12 bases outside the gene matches. CDR3 length: 17 amino acids. CDR1 SGHAT and CDR2 FQNNGV come from the germline V gene. The CDR3 is CASSPPDRGWSSYEQYF. The CDR3 DNA reads as TGTGCCAGCAGCCCTCCCGACAGGGGATGGTCCTCCTACGAGCAGTACTTC.

The rearrangement links TRBV5-1 to TRBJ2-3; 13 bases line up with TRBD2. V shed 0 bases and J 5 bases; nucleotides not matched to a gene: 3. The CDR3 totals 16 residues. Germline V gene data show CDR1 as SGHRS and CDR2 as YFSETQ. Here the CDR3 DNA reads TGCGCCAGCAGCTTGGAGGGACTAGCGGGGATAGATACGCAGTATTTT. It is translated as CASSLEGLAGIDTQYF.

This CDR3 reads CASSLGQGVLGYGYTF. The CDR3 DNA sequence: TGTGCCAGCAGCTTAGGACAGGGGGTTCTCGGGTATGGCTACACCTTC. The genes are TRBV7-9 and TRBJ1-2, with TRBD1 identical over 9 bases. V lost 1 base, J lost 5 bases, and 8 bases stayed unmatched. This CDR3 is 16 amino acids long. Germline V gene sequence: CDR1 SEHNR, CDR2 FQNEAQ (reference sequence).

The rearrangement joins TRBV5-6 to TRBJ2-2; a possible D gene is TRBD1 (6 bases). The CDR3 is 15 residues long. CDR1 is SGHDT and CDR2 is YYEEEE in the germline V gene. V was clipped by 4 bases and J by 2 bases, with 12 bases between them. CDR3 in DNA: TGTGCCAGCAGCAGCAGGGGTAAAAACACCGGGGAGCTGTTTTTT. Protein product: CASSSRGKNTGELFF.

V is TRBV10-3 and J is TRBJ1-2, with D hard to call. The CDR3 runs to 13 residues. Germline V gives CDR1 ENHRY, CDR2 SYGVKD. V gave up 2 bases and J gave up 6 bases, with 10 bases separating them. The CDR3 reads CAISESRSNGYTF. CDR3 nucleotides: TGTGCCATCAGTGAGAGTAGGAGTAATGGCTACACCTTC.

The chain recombines TRBV6-2 or TRBV6-3 with TRBJ2-7; no definite D call. The CDR3 totals 16 residues. Trimming stripped 0 bases from V and 3 bases from J, with 15 bases between. In germline, CDR1 is MNHEY, CDR2 SVGEGT. The CDR3 is CASSYSSKPFGYEQYF. The CDR3, as DNA: TGTGCCAGCAGTTACTCGAGTAAGCCGTTTGGCTACGAGCAGTACTTC.

The chain employs TRBV7-3 and TRBJ2-5, with D possibly being TRBD1 (6 bases). Germline V gene data show CDR1 as SGHTA and CDR2 as FQGTGA. With 4 bases removed from V and 5 bases from J, the gap between germline ends came to 11 bases. The CDR3 totals 13 residues. Here the CDR3 DNA reads TGTGCCAGCAGCTCTGGACAGTTTGAGACCCAGTACTTC. It codes for CASSSGQFETQYF. The full variable domain, completed using reference TRBV7-3 and TRBJ2-5, is GAGVSQTPSNKVTEKGKYVELRCDPISGHTALYWYRQSLGQGPEFLIYFQGTGAADDSGLPNDRFFAVRPEGSVSTLKIQRTERGDSAVYLCASSSGQFETQYFGPGTRLLVL.

This clone was detected only once. The chain carries TRBV13 and TRBJ1-3; maybe TRBD1 (5 bases). Trimming stripped 0 bases from V and 3 bases from J, with 12 bases between. The CDR3 extends over 16 amino acids. Germline assignment: CDR1 PRHDT and CDR2 FYEKMQ (reference sequence). CDR3 bases: TGTGCCAGCAGCTTAGGCCAGGGCAGGAATGGAAACACCATATATTTT. Its translation: CASSLGQGRNGNTIYF.

J is TRBJ2-3 and V is TRBV2; 10 bases line up with TRBD2. This CDR3 spans 18 amino acids. Trimming at V came to 5 bases and at J to 0 bases, leaving 11 bases not matched to a gene. Germline CDR1 reads SNHLY; CDR2 reads FYNNEI. This CDR3 is CASSRTGTSGASTDTQYF. The CDR3 coding sequence is TGTGCCAGCAGTAGAACCGGTACTAGCGGGGCGAGCACAGATACGCAGTATTTT.

This clone has a handful of counts. V usage is TRBV15 and J usage is TRBJ1-3; 9 bases match TRBD1. CDR1 is LNHNV and CDR2 is YYDKDF in the germline V gene (reference sequence). The trim removed 3 bases at V and 4 bases at J, leaving 10 bases unmatched. The CDR3 is made up of 17 amino acids. The CDR3 DNA reads TGTGCCACCAGCAGGACAGGGGGATCTTTGTACGGAAACACCATATATTTT. Protein sequence: CATSRTGGSLYGNTIYF.